The 23 T cell receptor beta chains given below trace back to one sample, sequenced in a study of brain T cells in children with intractable seizures. TCRdb's copy holds only in-frame clones and misses some; the assay was immunoSEQ multiplex PCR. The top ten clones hold 3.8% of a sample with about 110,000 clones, approximately 94% of them seen once. Sequences were derived from peripheral blood, sampled at surgery. Every receptor here comes from a boy in the first two years of life with hemimegalencephaly and intractable seizures.

V and J are TRBV28 and TRBJ2-3; possible D gene TRBD1, 5 bases. The V gene's germline CDR1 is MDHEN and CDR2 SYDVKM. This CDR3 spans 14 amino acids. The V and J ends lost 6 bases and 4 bases respectively, with 14 bases between them. CDR3 sequence: CASRGLKFPDTQYF. CDR3 nucleotides: TGTGCCAGCAGGGGGCTCAAGTTTCCAGATACGCAGTATTTT. The whole variable domain, filled in from reference TRBV28 and TRBJ2-3, reads DVKVTQSSRYLVKRTGEKVFLECVQDMDHENMFWYRQDPGLGLRLIYFSYDVKMKEKGDIPEGYSVSREKKERFSLILESASTNQTSMYLCASRGLKFPDTQYFGPGTRLTVL.

The J gene is TRBJ2-1, the V gene TRBV19; the D call may be TRBD1 or TRBD2 (6 bases each). V lost 7 bases to trimming and J lost 5 bases, with 15 bases between them. There are 14 residues in the CDR3. Germline V gene data show CDR1 as LNHDA and CDR2 as SQIVND (reference sequence). CDR3 amino acids: CASTRTAGHNEQFF. CDR3 DNA: TGTGCCAGTACGAGGACAGCGGGCCACAATGAGCAGTTCTTC. The full variable domain, rest sourced from reference TRBV19 and TRBJ2-1, is DGGITQSPKYLFRKEGQNVTLSCEQNLNHDAMYWYRQDPGQGLRLIYYSQIVNDFQKGDIAEGYSVSREKKESFPLTVTSAQKNPTAFYLCASTRTAGHNEQFFGPGTRLTVL.

V usage is TRBV9 and J usage is TRBJ2-1; TRBD2 matches 9 bases. This CDR3 is built from 14 residues. The V gene end was trimmed by 2 bases and the J gene end by 11 bases; junction bases not matched to a gene: 8. Germline V gene sequence: CDR1 SGDLS, CDR2 YYNGEE. CDR3 sequence: CASSVRRGGNQQFF. The CDR3, as DNA: TGTGCCAGCAGCGTGAGGCGGGGGGGAAATCAGCAGTTCTTC. Drawing the rest from reference TRBV9 and TRBJ2-1, the complete variable domain is DSGVTQTPKHLITATGQRVTLRCSPRSGDLSVYWYQQSLDQGLQFLIQYYNGEERAKGNILERFSAQQFPDLHSELNLSSLELGDSALYFCASSVRRGGNQQFFGPGTRLTVL.

This chain connects TRBV5-1 to TRBJ1-1; D uncertain. Germline V lookup: CDR1 SGHRS, CDR2 YFSETQ. V dropped 4 bases and J dropped 8 bases, with 9 bases sitting between them. The CDR3 loop spans 11 amino acids. CDR3 sequence: CASSQGIEAFF. As DNA, the CDR3 is TGCGCCAGCAGCCAAGGGATCGAAGCTTTCTTT. The complete variable domain, with remaining parts taken from reference TRBV5-1 and TRBJ1-1, reads KAGVTQTPRYLIKTRGQQVTLSCSPISGHRSVSWYQQTPGQGLQFLFEYFSETQRNKGNFPGRFSGRQFSNSRSEMNVSTLELGDSALYLCASSQGIEAFFGQGTRLTVV.

This chain uses TRBV4-1 with TRBJ1-2; tentative D call: TRBD1 (5 bases). V was clipped by 0 bases and J by 8 bases, with 16 bases between them. The CDR3 is 15 amino acids. The germline gives CDR1 MGHRA, CDR2 YSYEKL. CDR3 in amino acids: CASSQESRGEGGYTF. CDR3 DNA sequence: TGCGCCAGCAGCCAAGAGAGTAGGGGAGAAGGGGGCTACACCTTC.

The chain has TRBV11-2 and TRBJ2-7, with a weak D call TRBD1 (7 bases). From germline, CDR1 is SGHAT and CDR2 FQNNGV. The V end lost 5 bases, the J end lost 3 bases, and 14 bases lay between the germline ends. The CDR3 extends over 14 amino acids. The CDR3 DNA reads as TGTGCCAGCAGCCTCAGGGGGGCGTTCTACGAGCAGTACTTC. This encodes CASSLRGAFYEQYF.

This clone has only one observation. This chain links TRBV5-4 with TRBJ2-7; D tentatively reads TRBD1 or TRBD2 (6 bases each). CDR3 length: 14 amino acids. Looked up from germline, CDR1 is SGHNT and CDR2 is YYREEE (reference sequence). Trimming removed 2 bases at V and 6 bases at J, with 15 bases between. The CDR3, as DNA: TGTGCCAGCAGCTTACCTGGAGGGGGGTCCGAGCAGTACTTC. It yields the protein CASSLPGGGSEQYF.

This rearrangement joins TRBV5-4 to TRBJ1-2; D uncertain. Germline CDR1 and CDR2: SGHNT and YYREEE (reference sequence). The V end was cut by 1 base, the J end by 4 bases, with 8 bases between. This CDR3 has 13 amino acids. DNA of the CDR3: TGTGCCAGCAGCTTGTCCCGGGTCTATGGCTACACCTTC. It codes for CASSLSRVYGYTF.

The chain joins TRBV14 to TRBJ2-1, with D maybe TRBD2 (6 bases). V was cut by 1 base and J by 2 bases, with 12 bases left in between. This CDR3 spans 16 amino acids. Germline lookup yields CDR1 SGHDN and CDR2 FVKESK. The chain's CDR3 is CASSQGGSGTYNEQFF. The CDR3, as DNA: TGTGCCAGCAGCCAAGGCGGTAGCGGTACCTACAATGAGCAGTTCTTC.

The genes are TRBV4-1 and TRBJ2-2; D unresolved. The germline V and J ends were trimmed by 1 base and 4 bases, with 7 bases remaining between them. Germline V lookup: CDR1 MGHRA, CDR2 YSYEKL. This CDR3 has 14 residues. The CDR3 region is CASSQGVFTGELFF. CDR3 bases: TGCGCCAGCAGCCAAGGGGTGTTCACCGGGGAGCTGTTTTTT.

The rearrangement uses TRBV28 and TRBJ1-1, with no clear D. V gave up 1 base and J gave up 0 bases, with 12 bases separating them. The CDR3 runs 16 residues. Germline CDR1 and CDR2: MDHEN and SYDVKM. The CDR3 DNA follows: TGTGCCAGCAGTTTATCCTTCGTAATCATGAACACTGAAGCTTTCTTT. It encodes CASSLSFVIMNTEAFF.

This chain links TRBV9 with TRBJ2-1; no firm D call. The CDR3 covers 12 residues. Germline assignment: CDR1 SGDLS and CDR2 YYNGEE. Deletions cut 0 bases from V and 7 bases from J, with 5 bases between. As DNA, the CDR3 is TGTGCCAGCAGCGTAGAACCAAATGAGCAGTTCTTC. Translated, it gives CASSVEPNEQFF.

The chain is built from TRBV9 and TRBJ2-1; the D call may be TRBD1 or TRBD2 (5 bases each). Trimming took 1 base from V and 7 from J, leaving 12 bases between them. Per germline, CDR1 SGDLS and CDR2 YYNGEE. The CDR3 totals 14 residues. CDR3 protein: CASSVRGRRNEQFF. The CDR3 nucleotides are TGTGCCAGCAGCGTACGGGGCAGAAGAAATGAGCAGTTCTTC.

The chain is built from TRBV29-1 and TRBJ2-1, with TRBD2 matching 8 bases. Germline trimming cut 7 bases from V and 3 bases from J; bases unmatched to any gene: 11. This CDR3 comprises 15 residues. CDR1 is SQVTM and CDR2 is ANQGSEA in the germline V gene. CDR3 in DNA: TGCAGCGCCCGAAGGGCGGGGGGCAACTACAATGAGCAGTTCTTC. Encoded protein: CSARRAGGNYNEQFF.

CDR3 loop: CASMTGSHSYEQYF. CDR3 in DNA: TGTGCCAGCATGACCGGCTCTCACTCCTACGAGCAGTACTTC. The chain joins TRBV28 to TRBJ2-7; no firm D call. The V end was cut by 7 bases, the J end by 0 bases, with 13 bases between. The germline gives CDR1 MDHEN, CDR2 SYDVKM. The CDR3 contains 14 residues. Supplemented by reference TRBV28 and TRBJ2-7, the full variable domain reads DVKVTQSSRYLVKRTGEKVFLECVQDMDHENMFWYRQDPGLGLRLIYFSYDVKMKEKGDIPEGYSVSREKKERFSLILESASTNQTSMYLCASMTGSHSYEQYFGPGTRLTVT.

The J gene is TRBJ1-1, the V gene TRBV28; no reliable D call. Trimming cost V 5 bases and J 8 bases, with 9 bases left between them. Germline CDR1 MDHEN, CDR2 SYDVKM. The CDR3 covers 11 residues. The chain's CDR3 is CASSRPREAFF. CDR3 nucleotide sequence: TGTGCCAGCAGTCGACCCCGGGAAGCTTTCTTT.

The chain recombines TRBV30 with TRBJ1-4; the D is unclear. Trimming removed 0 bases at V and 0 bases at J, with 11 bases between. Germline loops: CDR1 GTSNPN, CDR2 SVGIG (reference sequence). This CDR3 contains 16 residues. The CDR3 region has the DNA TGTGCCTGGAGTGTACTGGGGTCTCCAACTAATGAAAAACTGTTTTTT. Translation gives CAWSVLGSPTNEKLFF.

A single count supports this clone. This chain connects TRBV29-1 to TRBJ2-2, with TRBD2 identical over 13 bases. The CDR3 contains 14 residues. V shed 4 bases, J shed 5 bases, and the junction held 1 base outside the gene matches. CDR1 is SQVTM and CDR2 is ANQGSEA in the germline V gene. The CDR3 loop is CSVGTSGRTGELFF. CDR3 nucleotides: TGCAGCGTTGGGACTAGCGGGAGAACCGGGGAGCTGTTTTTT.

This clone has a handful of counts. The V call is TRBV6-5, the J call TRBJ1-2; tentative D call: TRBD1 (5 bases). This CDR3 comprises 13 residues. V was trimmed by 6 bases and J by 7 bases, leaving 15 bases between them. Germline V CDR1 and CDR2: MNHEY, SVGAGI. CDR3 DNA: TGTGCCAGCAGCGGGAGGGGCGCTGGTGGCTACACCTTC. As protein: CASSGRGAGGYTF.

J is TRBJ2-1 and V is TRBV5-8; 8 bases map to TRBD2. Germline loops: CDR1 SGHTS, CDR2 YDEGEE. This CDR3 is 16 amino acids long. J was trimmed by 8 bases and V by 0 bases; bases with no gene match: 10. The CDR3 sequence: CASSLGVSGTGDEQFF. CDR3 in DNA: TGTGCCAGCAGCTTGGGGGTTAGCGGGACGGGCGATGAGCAGTTCTTC.

The chain recombines TRBV28 with TRBJ2-7; D remains unclear. The germline V gene has CDR1 MDHEN and CDR2 SYDVKM. V lost 8 bases and J lost 2, with 7 bases in between. CDR3 size: 11 residues. For the CDR3, the DNA is TGTGCCAGCCACAGAGCCTACGAGCAGTACTTC. Amino acid sequence: CASHRAYEQYF.

The chain is built from TRBV10-3 and TRBJ1-1; a weak D match, TRBD1 (6 bases). CDR3 length equals 14 residues. Germline loops: CDR1 ENHRY, CDR2 SYGVKD. Trimming took 4 bases from V and 0 from J, leaving 9 bases between them. The chain's CDR3 is CAISANRVNTEAFF. CDR3 DNA sequence: TGTGCCATCAGTGCTAACAGGGTGAACACTGAAGCTTTCTTT.

This chain uses TRBV6-5 with TRBJ2-3; 9 positions match TRBD1. CDR1 is MNHEY, CDR2 SVGAGI, per germline. V shed 11 bases, J shed 2 bases, and the junction held 8 bases outside the gene matches. This CDR3 is built from 14 residues. The CDR3 protein is CAGRDREDTDTQYF. The CDR3 region has the DNA TGTGCCGGGAGGGACAGGGAGGACACAGATACGCAGTATTTT.